The next 26 T cell receptor beta chains were all read from a single sample in a study of shared T cell receptors in the human thymus. The assay was immunoSEQ multiplex PCR, and TCRdb's table has in-frame clones only and misses some. The sample yields 720,000 or so clones, over 75% seen once. These data were also filed under a second study, of human thymus T cells.

What was sequenced was thymocytes. The receptor set was obtained from a girl in the first two years of life with a congenital heart defect.

The rearrangement links TRBV7-9 to TRBJ1-5; TRBD1 is a possible D gene (6 bases). CDR1 is SEHNR and CDR2 is FQNEAQ in the germline V gene (reference sequence). Between the trimmed V and J ends, which lost 1 base and 5 bases, there was a span of 12 bases. The CDR3 has 15 amino acids. The CDR3, as DNA: TGTGCCAGCAGCTTAGGTTCAGGGGTTGATCAGCCCCAGCATTTT. It is translated as CASSLGSGVDQPQHF.

The chain couples TRBV5-4 to TRBJ1-1, with TRBD1 matching over 8 bases. CDR3 length: 14 residues. Trimming removed 4 bases from V and 3 bases from J; junction bases left unmatched: 5. Germline V gene sequence: CDR1 SGHNT, CDR2 YYREEE (reference sequence). The CDR3 here is CASSRDRSYTEAFF. CDR3 in DNA: TGTGCCAGCAGCCGGGACAGGAGTTACACTGAAGCTTTCTTT.

The CDR3, as DNA: TGTGCCAGCAGCTTTCGGGCACAGACTACCATAGCCTCTGGAAACACCATATATTTT. Its protein product is CASSFRAQTTIASGNTIYF. This rearrangement joins TRBV5-6 to TRBJ1-3; no definite D call. V dropped 2 bases and J dropped 0 bases, with 21 bases sitting between them. The CDR3 extends over 19 amino acids. The germline V gene encodes CDR1 SGHDT and CDR2 YYEEEE. Filled out from reference TRBV5-6 and TRBJ1-3, the complete variable domain reads DAGVTQSPTHLIKTRGQQVTLRCSPKSGHDTVSWYQQALGQGPQFIFQYYEEEERQRGNFPDRFSGHQFPNYSSELNVNALLLGDSALYLCASSFRAQTTIASGNTIYFGEGSWLTVV.

The V call is TRBV9, the J call TRBJ1-5; TRBD1 matches at 7 bases. The junction had 3 bases not matched to a gene; V was cut back by 3 bases and J by 3 bases. The CDR3 contains 14 residues. Per germline, CDR1 SGDLS and CDR2 YYNGEE. CDR3 sequence: CASSDGTDNQPQHF. The CDR3 bases are TGTGCCAGCAGCGACGGGACAGACAATCAGCCCCAGCATTTT. Combining the CDR3 with reference TRBV9 and TRBJ1-5 gives the whole variable domain DSGVTQTPKHLITATGQRVTLRCSPRSGDLSVYWYQQSLDQGLQFLIQYYNGEERAKGNILERFSAQQFPDLHSELNLSSLELGDSALYFCASSDGTDNQPQHFGDGTRLSIL.

The CDR3 is CASSQAGQGGQPQHF. In DNA, the CDR3 is TGCGCCAGCAGCCAAGCGGGACAGGGAGGTCAGCCCCAGCATTTT. The chain carries TRBV4-1 and TRBJ1-5, with 9 bases fitting TRBD1. The CDR3 extends over 15 amino acids. Trimming cost V 1 base and J 6 bases; bases outside gene matches: 4. Looked up from germline, CDR1 is MGHRA and CDR2 is YSYEKL.

The CDR3 DNA reads TGCGCCAGCAGCCCGGAACCTCGACAGAAGCGTACGGGGCAGTACTTC. Protein: CASSPEPRQKRTGQYF. The V call is TRBV4-1, the J call TRBJ2-7, with D maybe TRBD1 (5 bases). The CDR3 is made up of 16 amino acids. V dropped 4 bases and J dropped 9 bases, with 25 bases sitting between them. Germline CDR1 MGHRA, CDR2 YSYEKL.

The chain combines TRBV28 with TRBJ2-2, with D unclear. The V gene's germline CDR1 is MDHEN and CDR2 SYDVKM. The CDR3 runs to 17 residues. V shed 10 bases and J shed 0 bases, with 21 bases lying between them. The CDR3 region is CATRWLSENANTGELFF. CDR3 in DNA: TGTGCCACCCGGTGGTTAAGTGAGAACGCGAACACCGGGGAGCTGTTTTTT.

This chain uses TRBV6-6 with TRBJ2-7; 10 bases agree with TRBD1. V trimming: 6 bases; J trimming: 5 bases; junction bases outside the gene matches: 13. Germline V gene lookup returns CDR1 MNHNY and CDR2 SVGAGI (reference sequence). CDR3 length: 16 amino acids. CDR3 sequence reads: CASRGDRGASSDEQYF. Here the CDR3 DNA reads TGTGCCAGCAGAGGGGACAGGGGAGCGTCAAGCGACGAGCAGTACTTC.

This chain joins TRBV2 and TRBJ2-3, with D tentatively TRBD2 (6 bases). The V end was cut by 4 bases, the J end by 0 bases, with 11 bases between. CDR1 and CDR2 from the germline V gene are SNHLY and FYNNEI. The length of the CDR3 is 15 residues. The CDR3 nucleotides read TGTGCCAGCAGTGGGGAGGCCGCTAGCACAGATACGCAGTATTTT. The encoded protein is CASSGEAASTDTQYF.

The CDR3 DNA sequence: TGTGCCAGCAGCGTAAGCCCCCAAGGAGGCGGCTACACCTTC. It is translated as CASSVSPQGGGYTF. The chain is built from TRBV9 and TRBJ1-2; D uncertain. Germline values: CDR1 SGDLS, CDR2 YYNGEE. This CDR3 comprises 14 residues. The V end lost 1 base, the J end lost 8 bases, and 15 bases lay between the germline ends.

The chain joins TRBV6-1 to TRBJ1-1; D unresolved. Germline V gives CDR1 MNHNS, CDR2 SASEGT. V was cut by 2 bases and J by 6 bases, with 7 bases left in between. This CDR3 region has 12 residues. The CDR3 protein is CASSEPRAEAFF. Here the CDR3 DNA reads TGTGCCAGCAGTGAACCGAGAGCTGAAGCTTTCTTT.

This chain connects TRBV28 to TRBJ1-5; D remains unclear. The CDR3 is made up of 16 amino acids. Germline V CDR1 and CDR2: MDHEN, SYDVKM. V was clipped by 4 bases and J by 2 bases, with 15 bases between them. CDR3 sequence (DNA): TGTGCCAGCAGTTCAATAGGTGGTGCGGGCAATCAGCCCCAGCATTTT. It yields the protein CASSSIGGAGNQPQHF.

The rearrangement links TRBV25-1 to TRBJ2-1; 7 bases agree with TRBD2. This CDR3 contains 16 residues. Germline values: CDR1 MGHDK, CDR2 SYGVNS. V shed 3 bases and J 0 bases; nucleotides not matched to a gene: 5. The CDR3 DNA sequence: TGTGCCAGCAGTGATCTGCGGGGGAGCTCCTACAATGAGCAGTTCTTC. Translating gives CASSDLRGSSYNEQFF.

The chain uses TRBV27 and TRBJ1-5, with D hard to call. Trimming left V 5 bases short and J 7 bases short, with 12 bases between. Germline CDR1 MNHEY, CDR2 SMNVEV (reference sequence). The CDR3 sequence is 13 residues long. The CDR3 region has the DNA TGTGCCAGCAGTCAACGGGGTGACCAGCCCCAGCATTTT. This translates into CASSQRGDQPQHF.

Worth noting for this clone: One end of the junction does not line up with germline, which may come from a read error. The CDR3 DNA is TGTGCCAGCAGTCAAGGTGGGGGCCCCTCTTCTAACTATGGCTACACCTTC. It is translated as CASSQGGGPSSNYGYTF. The V gene is TRBV14, the J gene TRBJ1-2, with a weak D call TRBD1 (6 bases). The germline V gene encodes CDR1 SGHDN and CDR2 FVKESK. This CDR3 comprises 17 residues.

As for this clone: The junction departs from germline at one end; a sequencing error may be responsible. This chain joins TRBV9 and TRBJ2-3; 8 bases fit TRBD2. The CDR3 runs to 16 residues. From germline, CDR1 is SGDLS and CDR2 YYNGEE. The CDR3 coding sequence is TGTGCCAACAGCCCCCAAGGAGCGGGGGTCACAGATACGCAGTATTTT. It codes for CANSPQGAGVTDTQYF.

V gene TRBV10-3 combines with J gene TRBJ1-2, with D unresolved. This CDR3 region has 14 residues. From germline, CDR1 is ENHRY and CDR2 SYGVKD. Between the trimmed V and J ends, which lost 2 bases and 4 bases, there was a span of 11 bases. Written as DNA, the CDR3 is TGTGCCATCAGTGAGCCAAAACGACTCTATGGCTACACCTTC. Protein sequence: CAISEPKRLYGYTF.

The chain links TRBV7-6 to TRBJ1-1, with D uncertain. The length of the CDR3 is 17 residues. With 1 base removed from V and 4 bases from J, the gap between germline ends came to 19 bases. Germline V gene data show CDR1 as SGHVS and CDR2 as FNYEAQ. The CDR3 loop reads CASSLVGGRGAVTEAFF. The DNA for the CDR3 is TGTGCCAGCAGCTTAGTAGGAGGGCGAGGTGCGGTCACTGAAGCTTTCTTT.

DNA for the CDR3: TGTGCCAGCACCCCGTCGGGACAGGGTATCAAGGATGGCTACACCTTC. Amino acid sequence: CASTPSGQGIKDGYTF. The V and J genes are TRBV25-1 and TRBJ1-2; 9 bases map to TRBD1. This CDR3 comprises 16 residues. V was pared by 7 bases and J by 6 bases, with 15 bases of the junction left unmatched. CDR1 MGHDK and CDR2 SYGVNS come from the germline V gene.

The chain uses TRBV14 and TRBJ1-6, with D uncertain. The germline CDR1 and CDR2 sequences are SGHDN and FVKESK. The CDR3 extends over 18 amino acids. The ends were cut back, 0 bases at V and 2 bases at J, with 14 bases in the middle. The CDR3 is CASSQERGRGAYNSPLHF. In nucleotides, the CDR3 is TGTGCCAGCAGCCAAGAACGGGGTAGAGGAGCCTATAATTCACCCCTCCACTTT.

The chain couples TRBV18 to TRBJ2-1, with 7 positions matching TRBD1. The CDR3 totals 15 residues. V lost 2 bases to trimming and J lost 6 bases; unmatched junction nucleotides: 7. The germline CDR1 and CDR2 sequences are KGHSH and LQKENI. DNA for the CDR3: TGTGCCAGCTCACCATTCGGACAGGTTATCAATGAGCAGTTCTTC. It yields the protein CASSPFGQVINEQFF.

The chain has TRBV7-9 and TRBJ1-2; D uncertain. The V end was cut by 3 bases, the J end by 1 base, with 6 bases between. The germline V gene has CDR1 SEHNR and CDR2 FQNEAQ (reference sequence). CDR3 length: 13 amino acids. The CDR3 DNA follows: TGTGCCAGCAGCTTTCGACTTAACTATGGCTACACCTTC. Translating gives CASSFRLNYGYTF.

The chain joins TRBV19 to TRBJ1-1; D is ambiguous. Trimming removed 3 bases at V and 3 bases at J, with 17 bases between. CDR3 length: 16 residues. Germline V gives CDR1 LNHDA, CDR2 SQIVND (reference sequence). Here the CDR3 reads CASSIARILRDTEAFF. DNA of the CDR3: TGTGCCAGTAGTATTGCAAGGATCTTACGGGACACTGAAGCTTTCTTT.

The chain joins TRBV27 to TRBJ1-1; D is possibly TRBD1 (5 bases). V lost 5 bases, J lost 3 bases, and 16 bases lay in between. The CDR3 covers 15 residues. Germline values: CDR1 MNHEY, CDR2 SMNVEV (reference sequence). The CDR3 reads CASSPPQGLYTEAFF. Here the CDR3 DNA reads TGTGCCAGCAGTCCGCCCCAGGGTTTGTACACTGAAGCTTTCTTT.

The chain recombines TRBV2 with TRBJ2-3; maybe TRBD1 (5 bases). The CDR3 is made up of 12 amino acids. The germline V and J ends were trimmed by 10 bases and 4 bases, with 12 bases remaining between them. The germline V gene has CDR1 SNHLY and CDR2 FYNNEI. The CDR3: CATTLGADTQYF. CDR3 nucleotides: TGTGCCACTACGCTAGGGGCAGATACGCAGTATTTT.

This clone was seen a few times. The CDR3 DNA reads TGTGCCAGCAGCTCCGCCGGGGGGTGGGACACAGATACGCAGTATTTT. This translates into CASSSAGGWDTDTQYF. The genes are TRBV7-8 and TRBJ2-3, with 7 bases aligning to TRBD2. The CDR3 has 16 amino acids. The V segment lost 4 bases and the J segment 2 bases; nucleotides outside the gene matches: 9. The germline gives CDR1 SGHVS, CDR2 FQNEAQ.